This entry concerns a single T cell receptor beta chain. Its antigen remains unidentified. Four subsets defined by CD45RA and CD27 were sorted after CD3, CD4, CD8 and live/dead staining. These data come from a study of naive and memory T cell subsets. Study-level results: Possibly reflecting memory cells re-expressing CD45RA, a few larger clonotypes occurred in naive repertoires, especially CD8.

The beta constant-region primer was an equimolar mix of two oligonucleotides covering TRBC1 and TRBC2. Ligated cDNA was amplified by four rounds of PCR with nested alpha and beta constant-region primers and SP2. TCRdb ran MiXCR on the UMI-ligation and nested PCR reads and lists one entry per CDR3 protein. Of tens of thousands of distinct CDR3 sequences in the sample, 11% were seen once. In germline, CDR1 is MNHEY, CDR2 SVGEGT. Unmatched junction bases numbered 4, after V lost 2 bases and J lost 4 bases. The CDR3 runs 15 residues. V is TRBV6-2 or TRBV6-3 and J is TRBJ2-2; 7 nucleotides match TRBD2. Sequenced input: naive CD4+ T cells from blood. This TCR was recovered from a human donor in good health. CDR3 nucleotide sequence: TGTGCCAGCAGTTACGGGGACTACCTCACCGGGGAGCTGTTTTTT. It is translated as CASSYGDYLTGELFF.